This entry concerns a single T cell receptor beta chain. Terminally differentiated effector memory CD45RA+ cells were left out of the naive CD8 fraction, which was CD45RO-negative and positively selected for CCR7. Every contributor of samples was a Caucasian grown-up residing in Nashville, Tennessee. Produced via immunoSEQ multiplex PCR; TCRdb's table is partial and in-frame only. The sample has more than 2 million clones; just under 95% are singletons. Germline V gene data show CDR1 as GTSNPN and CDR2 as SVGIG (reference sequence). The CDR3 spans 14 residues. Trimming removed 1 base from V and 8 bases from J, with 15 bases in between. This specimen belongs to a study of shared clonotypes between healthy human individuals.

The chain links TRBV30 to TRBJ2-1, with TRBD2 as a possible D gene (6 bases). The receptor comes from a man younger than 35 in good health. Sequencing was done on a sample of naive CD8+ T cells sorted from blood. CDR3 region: CAWSERGKWDEQFF. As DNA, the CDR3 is TGTGCCTGGAGTGAGCGCGGGAAATGGGATGAGCAGTTCTTC.